The 24 T cell receptor beta chains below all came from one sample that was sequenced in a study of shared clonotypes between healthy human individuals. TCRdb keeps only in-frame clones here, not all; method: immunoSEQ multiplex PCR. The table has more than 2 million clones, around 95% seen once. It was CD45RO-negative cells, positively selected for CCR7, that made up naive CD8 cells, with terminally differentiated effector memory CD45RA+ cells excluded. The sample taken for sequencing was naive CD8+ T cells from PBMCs. Receptor source: a man aged 18 to 30 in good health. Some clones in this sample may be carry-over from other donors' samples.

A word on this clone: Other DNA sequences within the sample encode an identical CDR3. V and J are TRBV7-9 and TRBJ2-7, with 10 bases that match TRBD2. Germline V gene sequence: CDR1 SEHNR, CDR2 FQNEAQ (reference sequence). The ends lost 5 bases at V and 2 bases at J; junction bases unmatched: 3. This CDR3 has 14 amino acids. The CDR3 sequence: CASSLSGRAYEQYF. In DNA form, the CDR3 reads TGTGCCAGCAGCCTGAGCGGGAGGGCCTACGAGCAGTACTTC.

J is TRBJ1-1 and V is TRBV9, with TRBD1 identical over 7 bases. With V trimmed by 3 bases and J by 3 bases, 8 bases remained unmatched. CDR1 SGDLS and CDR2 YYNGEE come from the germline V gene. CDR3 length equals 15 residues. CDR3 loop: CASSDRGGGYTEAFF. For the CDR3, the DNA is TGTGCCAGCAGCGATAGAGGGGGCGGGTACACTGAAGCTTTCTTT.

The chain is built from TRBV6-5 and TRBJ2-1; TRBD1 or TRBD2 may be the D gene (7 bases each). V was trimmed by 4 bases and J by 7 bases, leaving 20 bases between them. The germline gives CDR1 MNHEY, CDR2 SVGAGI. This CDR3 is built from 16 residues. CDR3 sequence reads: CASSSSGGEGLNEQFF. In DNA, the CDR3 is TGTGCCAGCAGTTCCTCAGGGGGGGAGGGCCTGAATGAGCAGTTCTTC.

The rearrangement uses TRBV9 and TRBJ2-2, with a weak D call TRBD1 (5 bases). CDR3 length: 16 amino acids. Germline CDR1 is SGDLS and CDR2 is YYNGEE. V lost 0 bases to trimming and J lost 1 base, with 10 bases between them. In DNA, the CDR3 is TGTGCCAGCAGCGTAGCGCGGCAGGGGAACACCGGGGAGCTGTTTTTT. This gives the protein CASSVARQGNTGELFF.

The chain carries TRBV27 and TRBJ2-2, with D perhaps given as TRBD1 or TRBD2 (5 bases each). V lost 1 base and J lost 0, with 9 bases in between. This CDR3 has 16 residues. Germline CDR1 MNHEY, CDR2 SMNVEV (reference sequence). DNA for the CDR3: TGTGCCAGCAGTTTATGGGGCGGGTCGAACACCGGGGAGCTGTTTTTT. Its protein product is CASSLWGGSNTGELFF.

This chain uses TRBV11-2 with TRBJ2-3; TRBD2 agrees at 7 bases. Trimming at V came to 5 bases and at J to 7 bases, leaving 12 bases not matched to a gene. The CDR3 extends over 15 amino acids. The germline gives CDR1 SGHAT, CDR2 FQNNGV. This CDR3 is CASSPHRDYGNTQYF. The DNA of the CDR3 is TGTGCCAGCAGCCCACACCGGGACTACGGAAATACGCAGTATTTT.

The CDR3 DNA is TGTGCCAGCAGTGACCGACCCGGCTATGGCTACACCTTC. Translated: CASSDRPGYGYTF. This chain connects TRBV6-1 to TRBJ1-2; D is ambiguous. Germline V gene data show CDR1 as MNHNS and CDR2 as SASEGT. This CDR3 has 13 residues. Between the trimmed V and J ends, which lost 3 bases and 4 bases, there was a span of 9 bases.

This CDR3 is CASSFSGGTDTQYF. CDR3 coding DNA: TGTGCCAGCAGCTTTTCCGGGGGCACAGATACGCAGTATTTT. The chain employs TRBV7-3 and TRBJ2-3, with D possibly TRBD2 on 5 matching bases. Germline V gives CDR1 SGHTA, CDR2 FQGTGA. CDR3 length: 14 amino acids. Deletions cut 3 bases from V and 1 base from J, with 8 bases between.

V is TRBV7-9 and J is TRBJ1-4, with a possible D match to TRBD1 (6 bases). The V and J ends lost 4 bases and 8 bases respectively, with 14 bases between them. The CDR3 loop spans 14 amino acids. Germline lookup yields CDR1 SEHNR and CDR2 FQNEAQ (reference sequence). CDR3 region: CASSSGGGGEKLFF. CDR3 coding DNA: TGTGCCAGCAGCTCCGGAGGGGGAGGCGAAAAACTGTTTTTT.

The V call is TRBV7-2, the J call TRBJ2-1; TRBD2 is a possible D gene (6 bases). The V gene's germline CDR1 is SGHTA and CDR2 FQGNSA. The CDR3 is made up of 15 amino acids. V lost 5 bases and J lost 7, with 18 bases in between. CDR3 DNA: TGTGCCAGCAGCCCCCGATCAGCGGGTGGGAATGAGCAGTTCTTC. Amino acid sequence: CASSPRSAGGNEQFF.

V is TRBV11-2 and J is TRBJ1-1; D remains unclear. Trimming left V 2 bases short and J 6 bases short, with 7 bases between. This CDR3 spans 12 amino acids. Germline V gene lookup returns CDR1 SGHAT and CDR2 FQNNGV. CDR3 sequence reads: CASSLNGPEAFF. The CDR3 DNA sequence: TGTGCCAGCAGCTTAAACGGACCTGAAGCTTTCTTT. Based on the CDR3 plus reference TRBV11-2 and TRBJ1-1, the full variable domain is EAGVAQSPRYKIIEKRQSVAFWCNPISGHATLYWYQQILGQGPKLLIQFQNNGVVDDSQLPKDRFSAERLKGVDSTLKIQPAKLEDSAVYLCASSLNGPEAFFGQGTRLTVV.

This clone was picked up a small number of times. V usage is TRBV4-2 and J usage is TRBJ1-2; 7 bases fit TRBD1. Germline V gene lookup returns CDR1 LGHNA and CDR2 YNFKEQ. Trimming took 0 bases from V and 0 from J; bases not matched to a gene: 1. This CDR3 contains 15 residues. The CDR3 sequence: CASSQETGPNYGYTF. CDR3 coding DNA: TGTGCCAGCAGCCAAGAGACAGGGCCTAACTATGGCTACACCTTC.

The genes are TRBV28 and TRBJ2-5; D gene unclear. V shed 5 bases and J shed 7 bases, with 14 bases lying between them. This CDR3 has 13 amino acids. Germline assignment: CDR1 MDHEN and CDR2 SYDVKM. Here the CDR3 DNA reads TGTGCCAGCAGTCCTGCGGATTATGGGACCCAGTACTTC. This translates into CASSPADYGTQYF.

The chain joins TRBV2 to TRBJ1-5; D gene ambiguous. Trimming pared 7 bases from V and 5 bases from J, leaving 12 bases between. This CDR3 contains 13 residues. CDR1 and CDR2 from the germline V gene are SNHLY and FYNNEI. For the CDR3, the DNA is TGTGCCAGCAAGGTCAGTTGGGATCAGCCCCAGCATTTT. The encoded protein is CASKVSWDQPQHF.

The chain uses TRBV15 and TRBJ2-1; no definite D call. In germline, CDR1 is LNHNV, CDR2 YYDKDF (reference sequence). Trimming cost V 0 bases and J 10 bases, with 13 bases left between them. This CDR3 comprises 14 residues. The CDR3 loop reads CATSRDNWDQEQFF. CDR3 DNA sequence: TGTGCCACCAGCAGAGATAATTGGGATCAAGAGCAGTTCTTC.

The rearrangement joins TRBV27 to TRBJ2-7; D is undetermined. Germline CDR1 MNHEY, CDR2 SMNVEV (reference sequence). Trimming removed 8 bases from V and 0 bases from J, with 11 bases in between. This CDR3 contains 13 residues. The chain's CDR3 is CASRRQLSYEQYF. As DNA, the CDR3 is TGTGCCAGCCGGCGGCAGCTCTCCTACGAGCAGTACTTC.

The rearrangement uses TRBV6-1 and TRBJ1-5; no definite D call. Per the germline V gene, CDR1 is MNHNS and CDR2 is SASEGT. Trimming shortened V by 2 bases and J by 3 bases, and 14 bases separated the two germline ends. CDR3 length: 16 residues. The CDR3 spells CASSEWEQWYNQPQHF. CDR3 nucleotide sequence: TGTGCCAGCAGTGAATGGGAACAGTGGTACAATCAGCCCCAGCATTTT.

The rearrangement links TRBV7-9 to TRBJ1-4; no definite D call. Trimming removed 2 bases at V and 8 bases at J, with 9 bases between. This CDR3 contains 13 residues. Per germline, CDR1 SEHNR and CDR2 FQNEAQ (reference sequence). CDR3 in DNA: TGTGCCAGCAGCTTATTCCCGAACGAAAAACTGTTTTTT. Translation gives CASSLFPNEKLFF.

V is TRBV5-1 and J is TRBJ2-1; TRBD2 agrees at 7 bases. The V gene's germline CDR1 is SGHRS and CDR2 YFSETQ. The V segment lost 3 bases and the J segment 7 bases; nucleotides outside the gene matches: 10. The CDR3 sequence is 15 residues long. The CDR3 coding sequence is TGCGCCAGCAGCTCCGGCGGGAGTAGGGAGAATGAGCAGTTCTTC. Protein: CASSSGGSRENEQFF.

In this sample, this clone turned up once. The CDR3 nucleotides read TGCAGCGCTCTCCCGACTAGCGGGGGAATTCAGTACTTC. Translating gives CSALPTSGGIQYF. This chain connects TRBV29-1 to TRBJ2-4; 12 bases line up with TRBD2. Unmatched junction bases numbered 8, after V lost 7 bases and J lost 10 bases. The CDR3 consists of 13 residues. Germline lookup yields CDR1 SQVTM and CDR2 ANQGSEA.

This chain links TRBV15 with TRBJ2-1; D is perhaps TRBD2 (6 bases). Trimming took off 3 bases at V and 12 bases at J, with 15 bases between the two ends. Germline CDR1 is LNHNV and CDR2 is YYDKDF (reference sequence). The CDR3 contains 13 residues. Here the CDR3 DNA reads TGTGCCACCAGCAGGGAGGGCCCTCAGGGGCAGTTCTTC. It yields the protein CATSREGPQGQFF.

V is TRBV5-8 and J is TRBJ2-7, with 7 bases matching TRBD1. V gave up 4 bases and J gave up 6 bases; unmatched junction bases: 7. Germline assignment: CDR1 SGHTS and CDR2 YDEGEE. The CDR3 runs 13 residues. CDR3 protein: CASSMTGSGEQYF. The CDR3 DNA follows: TGTGCCAGCAGCATGACAGGGTCCGGCGAGCAGTACTTC.

This clone has more than one count but fewer than ten. J is TRBJ1-5 and V is TRBV7-8; 7 bases are a match to TRBD1. The CDR3 has 17 residues. With 0 bases clipped from V and 2 bases from J, the junction kept 7 bases outside the gene matches. Germline V gene sequence: CDR1 SGHVS, CDR2 FQNEAQ. For the CDR3, the DNA is TGTGCCAGCAGCTTAGCGTTAACCGACAGGGGCAATCAGCCCCAGCATTTT. Its translation: CASSLALTDRGNQPQHF.

The chain joins TRBV30 to TRBJ2-1; D is unclear. The CDR3 is 13 amino acids. Germline CDR1 GTSNPN, CDR2 SVGIG (reference sequence). With 2 bases removed from V and 7 bases from J, the gap between germline ends came to 12 bases. CDR3 sequence reads: CAWSLTSRNEQFF. In DNA form, the CDR3 reads TGTGCCTGGAGTCTGACCTCTCGGAATGAGCAGTTCTTC.